This TCR beta chain was sequenced in a study of beta chain features in type 1 diabetes. Overall study results and limits: Moderate but significant shortening of TCRB CDR3s was recorded in all four CD4+ subsets from Type 1 diabetes patients.

cDNA synthesis used the whole RNA isolate, giving expressed TCRB sequences. Naive, central memory and regulatory T cell samples came to a mean of around 3.3 million reads. TCRdb's copy holds only in-frame clones and misses some; the assay was immunoSEQ multiplex PCR. This sample has 250,000 or so clones, with about 15% found just once. Points on this clone: What it binds is not known.

V was clipped by 4 bases and J by 1 base; unmatched bases: 5. The germline V gene has CDR1 LGHNT and CDR2 FRNRAP. The CDR3 sequence is 15 residues long. Material for sequencing was naive CD4+ T cells from blood. The rearrangement uses TRBV12-5 and TRBJ1-1, with 8 nucleotides matching TRBD1. The TCR was taken from a man between 25 and 39 years old with type 1 diabetes. Here the CDR3 DNA reads TGTGCTAGTGGTTACCAGGGGGCGAAGAACACTGAAGCTTTCTTT. This encodes CASGYQGAKNTEAFF.